The subject of this entry is one T cell receptor beta chain. Its antigen is still unknown. Source material was 2 million unsorted PBMCs, stored at -80 °C in RNAlater. This sample was taken from a study of neurological immune-mediated disorders. Study-wide points: HTLV-1-associated myelopathy had the most TCR clonal expansion, and multiple sclerosis had the least, less than healthy controls. No CDR3 amino acid sequences were shared by expanded clones across subjects, suggesting private repertoires in all groups.

Each CDR3 protein gets one entry after TCRdb re-called the 5' RACE reads with MiXCR. Found here are fewer than 30,000 distinct CDR3 sequences, 5.5% to 8% of them singletons; the top ten hold less than 5%. Trimming removed 0 bases from V and 9 bases from J; junction bases left unmatched: 1. In germline, CDR1 is SGHRS, CDR2 YFSETQ. The CDR3 extends over 13 amino acids. The rearrangement links TRBV5-1 to TRBJ2-1; 9 bases are a match to TRBD1. Sequences were obtained from PBMCs. The receptor was derived from a woman between 40 and 55 years old in good health. As DNA, the CDR3 is TGCGCCAGCAGCTTGGGGGGACAGGGTGAGCAGTTCTTC. Encoded protein: CASSLGGQGEQFF.